This T cell receptor beta chain is from a study of CD8+ T cells in alopecia areata. V was clipped by 2 bases and J by 6 bases, with 11 bases between them. The CDR3 runs to 13 residues. CDR1 and CDR2 (germline): SGDLS, YYNGEE. RNA extraction and reverse transcription yielded cDNA as sequencing template. The repertoire was sequenced with immunoSEQ multiplex PCR; TCRdb's copy has only in-frame clones and lacks some. The profile shows about 130,000 clones, approximately 49% of them singletons. The TCR was taken from a human donor with alopecia areata. The sequenced sample was CD8+ T cells sorted from blood, obtained at week 0. The J gene is TRBJ1-2, the V gene TRBV9; D might be TRBD1 (5 bases). The CDR3 here is CASSVIQGNGYTF. CDR3 DNA sequence: TGTGCCAGCAGCGTTATTCAGGGTAATGGCTACACCTTC.